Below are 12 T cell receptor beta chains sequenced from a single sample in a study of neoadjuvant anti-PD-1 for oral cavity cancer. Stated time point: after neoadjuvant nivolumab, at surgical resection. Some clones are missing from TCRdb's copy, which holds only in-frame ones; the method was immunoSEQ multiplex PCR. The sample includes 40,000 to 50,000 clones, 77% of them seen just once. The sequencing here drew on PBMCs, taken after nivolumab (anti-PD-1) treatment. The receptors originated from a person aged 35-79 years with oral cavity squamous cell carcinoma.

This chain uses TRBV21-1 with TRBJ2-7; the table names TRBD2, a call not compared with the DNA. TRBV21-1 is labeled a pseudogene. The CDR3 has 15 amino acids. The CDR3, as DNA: TGTGCCACCCCCTCCGGGCTAGCGGGGATCAACGAGCAGTACTTC. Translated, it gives CATPSGLAGINEQYF.

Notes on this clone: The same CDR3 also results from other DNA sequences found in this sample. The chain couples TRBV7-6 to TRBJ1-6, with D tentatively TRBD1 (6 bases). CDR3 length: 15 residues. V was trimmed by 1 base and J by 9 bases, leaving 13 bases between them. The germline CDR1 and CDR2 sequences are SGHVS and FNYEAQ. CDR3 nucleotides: TGTGCCAGCAGCTTAGAGGGCCAGGGGAGTTCACCCCTCCACTTT. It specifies CASSLEGQGSSPLHF.

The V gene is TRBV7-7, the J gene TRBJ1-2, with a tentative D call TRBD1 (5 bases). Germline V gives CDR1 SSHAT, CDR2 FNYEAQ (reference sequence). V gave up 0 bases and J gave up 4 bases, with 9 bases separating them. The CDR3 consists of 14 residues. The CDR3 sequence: CASSLASGFYGYTF. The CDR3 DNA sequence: TGTGCCAGCAGCTTAGCCTCAGGGTTCTATGGCTACACCTTC.

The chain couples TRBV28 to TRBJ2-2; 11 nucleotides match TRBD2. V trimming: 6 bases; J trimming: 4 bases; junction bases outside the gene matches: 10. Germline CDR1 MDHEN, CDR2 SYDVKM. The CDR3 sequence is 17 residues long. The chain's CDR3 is CASSPVIAGGFTGELFF. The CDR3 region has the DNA TGTGCCAGCAGCCCGGTGATAGCGGGAGGGTTCACCGGGGAGCTGTTTTTT. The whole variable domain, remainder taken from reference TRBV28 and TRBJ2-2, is DVKVTQSSRYLVKRTGEKVFLECVQDMDHENMFWYRQDPGLGLRLIYFSYDVKMKEKGDIPEGYSVSREKKERFSLILESASTNQTSMYLCASSPVIAGGFTGELFFGEGSRLTVL.

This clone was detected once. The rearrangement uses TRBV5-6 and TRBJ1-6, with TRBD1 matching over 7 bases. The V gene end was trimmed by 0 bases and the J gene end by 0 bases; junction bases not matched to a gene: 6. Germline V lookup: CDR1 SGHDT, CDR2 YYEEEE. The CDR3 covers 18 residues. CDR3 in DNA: TGTGCCAGCAGCTTGGCTCAGGGGGTCCGCTCCTATAATTCACCCCTCCACTTT. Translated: CASSLAQGVRSYNSPLHF.

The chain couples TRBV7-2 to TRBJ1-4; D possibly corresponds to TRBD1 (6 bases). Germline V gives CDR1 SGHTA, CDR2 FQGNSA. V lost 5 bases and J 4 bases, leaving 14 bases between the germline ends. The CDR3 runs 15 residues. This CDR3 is CASSAQGFGNEKLFF. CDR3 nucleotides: TGTGCCAGCAGCGCACAGGGATTCGGTAATGAAAAACTGTTTTTT.

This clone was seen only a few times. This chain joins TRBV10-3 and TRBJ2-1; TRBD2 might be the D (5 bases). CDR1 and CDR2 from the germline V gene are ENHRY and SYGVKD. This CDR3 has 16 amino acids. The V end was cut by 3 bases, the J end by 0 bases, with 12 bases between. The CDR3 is CAISDGGRSSYNEQFF. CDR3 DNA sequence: TGTGCCATCAGTGACGGCGGGCGCAGCTCCTACAATGAGCAGTTCTTC.

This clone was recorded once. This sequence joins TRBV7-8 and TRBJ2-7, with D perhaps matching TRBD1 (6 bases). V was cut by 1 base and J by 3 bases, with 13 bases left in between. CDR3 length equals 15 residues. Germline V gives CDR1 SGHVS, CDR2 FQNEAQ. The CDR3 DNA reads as TGTGCCAGCAGCTTAGGGCCAGGGGTAGGCTACGAGCAGTACTTC. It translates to CASSLGPGVGYEQYF.

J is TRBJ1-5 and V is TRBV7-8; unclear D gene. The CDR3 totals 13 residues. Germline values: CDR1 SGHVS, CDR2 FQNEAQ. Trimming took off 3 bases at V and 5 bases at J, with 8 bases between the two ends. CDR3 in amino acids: CASSLSPDQPQHF. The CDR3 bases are TGTGCCAGCAGCTTGTCCCCCGATCAGCCCCAGCATTTT.

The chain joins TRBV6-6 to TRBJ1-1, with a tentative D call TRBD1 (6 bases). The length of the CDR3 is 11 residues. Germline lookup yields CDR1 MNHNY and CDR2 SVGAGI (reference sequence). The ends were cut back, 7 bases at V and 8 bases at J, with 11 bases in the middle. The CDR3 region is CASTFQGEAFF. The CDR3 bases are TGTGCCAGCACTTTCCAGGGGGAAGCTTTCTTT.

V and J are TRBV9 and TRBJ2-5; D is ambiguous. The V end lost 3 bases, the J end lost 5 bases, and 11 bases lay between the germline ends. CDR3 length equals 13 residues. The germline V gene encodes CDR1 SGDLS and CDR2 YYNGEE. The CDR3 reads CASSGSGRETQYF. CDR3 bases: TGTGCCAGCAGCGGTAGTGGGCGTGAGACCCAGTACTTC. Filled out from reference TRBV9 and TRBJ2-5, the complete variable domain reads DSGVTQTPKHLITATGQRVTLRCSPRSGDLSVYWYQQSLDQGLQFLIQYYNGEERAKGNILERFSAQQFPDLHSELNLSSLELGDSALYFCASSGSGRETQYFGPGTRLLVL.

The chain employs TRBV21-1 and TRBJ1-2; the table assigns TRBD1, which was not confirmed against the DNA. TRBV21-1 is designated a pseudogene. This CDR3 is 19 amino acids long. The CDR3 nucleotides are TGTGCCAGCAGCAAAGCTGATGCGGGACAGAGGAAAACTAACTATGGCTACACCTTC. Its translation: CASSKADAGQRKTNYGYTF.